This T cell receptor (beta chain) was identified in a study of T cell changes during pregnancy in multiple sclerosis. J was trimmed by 2 bases and V by 4 bases; bases with no gene match: 9. Germline CDR1 and CDR2: SGDLS and YYNGEE. The CDR3 has 16 amino acids. Sequencing was performed with immunoSEQ multiplex PCR; in TCRdb, only in-frame clones are kept and a portion is missing. In the table there are about 31,000 clones, roughly 90% of which are singletons. The sequence was collected from a female donor with multiple sclerosis, enrolled in a pregnancy study. The sequenced sample was CD8+ T cells from peripheral blood mononuclear cells, obtained in the first trimester of pregnancy. The chain couples TRBV9 to TRBJ1-3, with TRBD1 matching over 7 bases. The CDR3 nucleotides are TGTGCCAGCAGCCTTGCTCAGGGGGGAGCTGGAAACACCATATATTTT. This gives the protein CASSLAQGGAGNTIYF.